This T cell receptor beta chain was found in a study of long-term antiretroviral therapy in people with HIV. Points from the study as a whole: HIV repertoires spanned tighter CDR3 length ranges than controls did. Pre-ART clonal expansion yielded clones that dominated the repertoire at all time points.

This was the immunoSEQ v3.0 assay at survey level. Generated by immunoSEQ multiplex PCR, the TCRdb table keeps only in-frame clones and is missing some. The data hold 24,000 or so clones, with around 86% observed a single time. Germline V lookup: CDR1 MDHEN, CDR2 SYDVKM. The CDR3 extends over 15 amino acids. V was trimmed by 5 bases and J by 4 bases, leaving 14 bases between them. Note on this clone: Its antigen is still unknown.

This sequence originates from a woman younger than 45 with HIV. J is TRBJ2-2 and V is TRBV28, with TRBD1 as a possible D gene (6 bases). This specimen was unsorted PBMCs, taken 1.9 years after starting antiretroviral therapy. The DNA of the CDR3 is TGTGCCAGCAGTCTCGATCAGGGGTCCACCGGGGAGCTGTTTTTT. Protein: CASSLDQGSTGELFF.